The 25 T cell receptor beta chains below were found in one sample sequenced in a study of cytomegalovirus exposure and HLA in healthy donors (dated by TCRdb to about 2017). Library preparation was by the immunoSEQ multiplex PCR assay. The multiplex PCR relied on a mix of 60 forward primers for TCR Vbeta segments and 13 reverse primers for TCR Jbeta segments. Here the immuneACCESS table is served through TCRdb, limited to in-frame sequences with V and J called. Missing clones are a known gap in these copies; in checked studies unresolved V genes cover under half, and the rest lacks a known reason. Per the sample table, the count is approximately 40,000 clones. Roughly 5.8% of the sample is held by the ten biggest clonotypes. Sequenced: PBMCs. These receptors all stem from a human donor in good health.

The V call is TRBV5-1, the J call TRBJ1-1, with a weak D call TRBD1 (5 bases). The germline V gene has CDR1 SGHRS and CDR2 YFSETQ. V gave up 2 bases and J gave up 0 bases, with 11 bases separating them. The CDR3 is 15 residues long. Here the CDR3 reads CASSFSDRMNTEAFF. CDR3 bases: TGCGCCAGCAGCTTCTCTGACAGAATGAACACTGAAGCTTTCTTT.

This chain uses TRBV27 with TRBJ2-5, with 8 bases lining up with TRBD1. V shed 5 bases, J shed 1 base, and the junction held 3 bases outside the gene matches. Germline loops: CDR1 MNHEY, CDR2 SMNVEV (reference sequence). The CDR3 has 14 residues. The CDR3 region is CASSPQGAQETQYF. The CDR3 DNA follows: TGTGCCAGCAGTCCCCAGGGGGCCCAAGAGACCCAGTACTTC.

The genes are TRBV27 and TRBJ1-6; maybe TRBD1 (5 bases). CDR3 size: 13 residues. Trimming removed 4 bases from V and 9 bases from J, with 10 bases in between. Germline CDR1 MNHEY, CDR2 SMNVEV (reference sequence). The CDR3 loop reads CASSSGYGSPLHF. The CDR3, as DNA: TGTGCCAGCAGTTCAGGGTACGGTTCACCCCTCCACTTT.

The rearrangement joins TRBV30 to TRBJ1-2; 7 bases match TRBD1. Germline V gene sequence: CDR1 GTSNPN, CDR2 SVGIG (reference sequence). J was trimmed by 4 bases and V by 5 bases; bases with no gene match: 7. This CDR3 contains 13 residues. The CDR3 sequence is CAWHRDRPYGYTF. DNA of the CDR3: TGTGCCTGGCACCGGGACAGACCCTATGGCTACACCTTC.

V is TRBV6-1 and J is TRBJ1-5, with a weak D call TRBD1 (5 bases). V was shortened by 7 bases and J by 2 bases, with 15 bases between the two germline ends. This CDR3 comprises 15 residues. CDR1 and CDR2 from the germline V gene are MNHNS and SASEGT. CDR3 DNA sequence: TGTGCCAGCATCCACTCGGGGGGGGGCAATCAGCCCCAGCATTTT. Translating gives CASIHSGGGNQPQHF.

The rearrangement uses TRBV15 and TRBJ1-2; D may be TRBD1 (6 bases). Between the trimmed V and J ends, which lost 0 bases and 7 bases, there was a span of 18 bases. The germline CDR1 and CDR2 sequences are LNHNV and YYDKDF (reference sequence). CDR3 length: 16 residues. The CDR3 protein is CATSREDLRGAGGYTF. The CDR3 coding sequence is TGTGCCACCAGCAGAGAAGATTTGCGGGGGGCGGGTGGCTACACCTTC.

On this clone itself: One junction end disagrees with the germline gene, perhaps due to a read error. The rearrangement links TRBV5-1 to TRBJ1-5; D might be TRBD1 (5 bases). This CDR3 has 14 residues. Germline V gene sequence: CDR1 SGHRS, CDR2 YFSETQ. The CDR3 nucleotides read TGCGCCAGCAGCTCTCTCGGGGGTGATCAACCCCAGCATTTT. Translating gives CASSSLGGDQPQHF.

The J gene is TRBJ2-5, the V gene TRBV6-1, with 7 bases identical to TRBD2. This CDR3 is built from 15 residues. Germline V CDR1 and CDR2: MNHNS, SASEGT. The J segment lost 4 bases and the V segment lost 3 bases, leaving 8 bases of the junction unmatched. CDR3: CASSEASGEGETQYF. For the CDR3, the DNA is TGTGCCAGCAGTGAGGCCAGCGGGGAGGGAGAGACCCAGTACTTC.

The J gene is TRBJ1-1, the V gene TRBV9, with D perhaps TRBD1 (5 bases). This CDR3 comprises 13 residues. Trimming left V 3 bases short and J 5 bases short, with 11 bases between. The germline CDR1 and CDR2 sequences are SGDLS and YYNGEE. As DNA, the CDR3 is TGTGCCAGCAGCGCGGCCCCAGGGACTGAAGCTTTCTTT. Translation: CASSAAPGTEAFF.

As for this clone: Sequence at one end of the junction differs from germline and may be a read error. The sample carries other DNA sequences with the same CDR3. The gene calls are TRBV9 and TRBJ1-6; D remains ambiguous. The CDR3 length is 15 residues. Germline CDR1 and CDR2: SGDLS and YYNGEE. CDR3 protein: CASSVGDWDNSPLHF. The CDR3 bases are TGTGCCAGCAGCGTCGGGGATTGGGATAATTCACCCCTACACTTT.

The rearrangement joins TRBV6-5 to TRBJ1-1; a weak D match, TRBD1 (5 bases). V was shortened by 8 bases and J by 3 bases, with 13 bases between the two germline ends. This CDR3 spans 13 amino acids. Per the germline V gene, CDR1 is MNHEY and CDR2 is SVGAGI. Written as DNA, the CDR3 is TGTGCCAGCTTTAGGACAAAGGACACTGAAGCTTTCTTT. It yields the protein CASFRTKDTEAFF.

CDR3 in DNA: TGTGCCAGCAGTCAGCGGGGGGAGACCCAGTACTTC. This gives the protein CASSQRGETQYF. The chain couples TRBV2 to TRBJ2-5, with 8 bases matching TRBD2. V lost 5 bases to trimming and J lost 5 bases; unmatched junction nucleotides: 1. The CDR3 runs to 12 residues. Germline CDR1 SNHLY, CDR2 FYNNEI.

The chain carries TRBV11-2 and TRBJ2-7; tentative D call: TRBD2 (7 bases). The CDR3 is 13 residues long. The V gene lost 6 bases and the J gene lost 9 bases, with 18 bases spanning the gap. Germline assignment: CDR1 SGHAT and CDR2 FQNNGV. The DNA of the CDR3 is TGTGCCAGCAGTGAAGACGGGGGGCAAGGGCAGTACTTC. It codes for CASSEDGGQGQYF.

This CDR3 is CASGQILEYF. CDR3 DNA: TGTGCCAGTGGACAGATCTTGGAGTACTTC. This chain links TRBV6-5 with TRBJ2-7, with D possibly matching TRBD1 (6 bases). The CDR3 loop spans 10 amino acids. Between the trimmed V and J ends, which lost 9 bases and 11 bases, there was a span of 14 bases. Germline CDR1 MNHEY, CDR2 SVGAGI.

The rearrangement uses TRBV6-5 and TRBJ2-2, with D perhaps TRBD2 (5 bases). V was clipped by 4 bases and J by 2 bases, with 11 bases between them. The CDR3 is made up of 15 amino acids. Germline CDR1 reads MNHEY; CDR2 reads SVGAGI. The CDR3 DNA follows: TGTGCCAGCAGTTCCCCCGGGGAAAACACCGGGGAGCTGTTTTTT. It is translated as CASSSPGENTGELFF.

This chain uses TRBV2 with TRBJ2-5; 16 nucleotides line up with TRBD2. CDR1 is SNHLY, CDR2 FYNNEI, per germline. This CDR3 is 16 amino acids long. V dropped 5 bases and J dropped 4; count of bases not matched to a gene: 4. CDR3 DNA sequence: TGTGCCAGCAGTTTGGGACTAGCGGGGGGGGTAGAGACCCAGTACTTC. Its protein is CASSLGLAGGVETQYF.

J is TRBJ1-4 and V is TRBV5-1; 10 positions match TRBD1. Looked up from germline, CDR1 is SGHRS and CDR2 is YFSETQ. The J segment lost 6 bases and the V segment lost 5 bases, leaving 4 bases of the junction unmatched. This CDR3 is 14 amino acids long. The CDR3, as DNA: TGCGCCAGCAGTCTGGGGACAGGGGATGAAAAACTGTTTTTT. It is translated as CASSLGTGDEKLFF.

The chain has TRBV4-1 and TRBJ1-2, with 7 bases fitting TRBD1. This CDR3 has 16 amino acids. The V gene end was trimmed by 0 bases and the J gene end by 4 bases; junction bases not matched to a gene: 8. CDR1 and CDR2 from the germline V gene are MGHRA and YSYEKL. The CDR3 sequence: CASSQDPGQRSYGYTF. The CDR3 DNA is TGCGCCAGCAGCCAAGATCCGGGACAGCGAAGCTATGGCTACACCTTC.

The genes are TRBV7-3 and TRBJ1-6; tentatively, D is TRBD1 (5 bases). The germline V gene has CDR1 SGHTA and CDR2 FQGTGA. This CDR3 comprises 16 residues. V was cut by 4 bases and J by 3 bases, with 13 bases left in between. The CDR3 reads CASSSQGAGYNSPLHF. DNA of the CDR3: TGTGCCAGCAGCTCTCAGGGCGCCGGCTATAATTCACCCCTCCACTTT.

The gene calls are TRBV4-1 and TRBJ2-1; D unresolved. Trimming took 3 bases from V and 0 from J, leaving 9 bases between them. The germline gives CDR1 MGHRA, CDR2 YSYEKL. The CDR3 totals 15 residues. The CDR3 coding sequence is TGCGCCAGCAGCCATCCAACGAGCTCCTACAATGAGCAGTTCTTC. It specifies CASSHPTSSYNEQFF.

The genes are TRBV19 and TRBJ2-3, with D perhaps TRBD2 (6 bases). Germline-derived CDR1 and CDR2 are LNHDA and SQIVND (reference sequence). The CDR3 totals 15 residues. The V and J ends lost 6 bases and 4 bases respectively, with 17 bases between them. The CDR3 DNA reads TGTGCCAGTAGGGGGGGATGGCGCGATCCAGATACGCAGTATTTT. Translating gives CASRGGWRDPDTQYF.

The chain is built from TRBV7-9 and TRBJ2-7, with D perhaps TRBD2 (6 bases). V lost 0 bases and J lost 5, with 11 bases in between. This CDR3 has 14 amino acids. From germline, CDR1 is SEHNR and CDR2 FQNEAQ (reference sequence). CDR3 loop: CASSLAPGVNEQYF. The CDR3 nucleotides read TGTGCCAGCAGCTTAGCGCCGGGGGTCAACGAGCAGTACTTC.

This chain uses TRBV30 with TRBJ1-6, with D possibly TRBD1 on 5 matching bases. Per germline, CDR1 GTSNPN and CDR2 SVGIG (reference sequence). The CDR3 sequence is 13 residues long. The CDR3: CGGRDSYNSPLHF. CDR3 DNA: TGTGGTGGCCGAGACAGCTATAATTCACCCCTCCACTTT.

J is TRBJ2-7 and V is TRBV6-5; D is possibly TRBD2 (6 bases). Germline V gene data show CDR1 as MNHEY and CDR2 as SVGAGI. The CDR3 sequence is 14 residues long. Trimming cost V 5 bases and J 2 bases, with 13 bases left between them. The CDR3 DNA sequence: TGTGCCAGCAGTCGGGACTTCAGCGCCTACGAGCAGTACTTC. Protein: CASSRDFSAYEQYF.

The rearrangement uses TRBV2 and TRBJ1-1; D is uncertain. The CDR3 has 13 residues. The germline V and J ends were trimmed by 6 bases and 0 bases, with 8 bases remaining between them. From germline, CDR1 is SNHLY and CDR2 FYNNEI. CDR3 coding DNA: TGTGCCAGCAGCGTCAGATTGAACACTGAAGCTTTCTTT. Encoded protein: CASSVRLNTEAFF.